These T cell receptor beta chains were read from a single sample in a study of radiotherapy plus CTLA-4 blockade in lung cancer. Repertoires were generated with immunoSEQ multiplex PCR, while TCRdb's copy carries only in-frame clones and drops some. Of 70,000 to 95,000 clones in the sample, around four fifths are singletons; the top ten hold about 14%. The material sequenced was peripheral blood, taken from a patient treated with radiotherapy plus ipilimumab. The receptor set was obtained from a human donor with non-small cell lung cancer that progressed on radiotherapy plus ipilimumab. CDR3s include the opening cysteine and the closing phenylalanine or tryptophan. The D gene is left open where the match is weak.

TRBV30	NA	TRBJ1-3	CAWSAGGVVGNTIYF
TRBV6-4	NA	TRBJ1-6	CASSDSGGNSPLHF
TRBV5-5	TRBD1	TRBJ1-4	CASSFARGPNEKLFF
TRBV5-1	TRBD1	TRBJ2-2	CASSLLGTGVTDTGELFF
TRBV6-5	TRBD1	TRBJ1-2	CASMDRENGYTF
TRBV11-2	NA	TRBJ1-6	CASSLDSFNSPLHF
TRBV19	TRBD1	TRBJ2-7	CASSRGGQRGSYEQYF
TRBV7-9	NA	TRBJ1-5	CASSLDYQPQHF
TRBV6-1	NA	TRBJ1-2	CASSEAAASGSNYGYTF
TRBV5-4	NA	TRBJ2-7	CASSSGGSSYEQYF
TRBV5-1	NA	TRBJ1-1	CASSPAGSMNTEAFF
TRBV7-6	NA	TRBJ2-7	CASSLSGYPIEQYF
TRBV30	NA	TRBJ1-3	CAWRAQKTSGNTIYF
TRBV6-5	NA	TRBJ2-3	CASRRGNTDTQYF
TRBV9	NA	TRBJ1-1	CASSVRVASEAFF